This is a list of T cell receptor beta chains from one sample in a study of Graves' ophthalmopathy and Graves' hyperthyroidism. TCRdb analysed the multiplex PCR reads with MiXCR anew, one entry per CDR3 protein. This table has some 380,000 distinct CDR3 sequences, 15% appearing once. Sequencing was carried out using peripheral blood. All receptors come from a woman between 18 and 29 years old with stable Graves' hyperthyroidism. The CDR3 runs from the conserved cysteine through the conserved F or W. The D gene is left open where the match is weak. Only part of the rows carry a size: once, few, many, or a class if the clone is expanded.

V	size	J	D	CDR3	DNA
TRBV2	many	TRBJ2-2	NA	CASSISSTGELFF	TGTGCCAGCAGCATCAGCAGCACCGGGGAGCTGTTTTTT
TRBV6-5	many	TRBJ2-5	TRBD2	CASMGGFETQYF	TGTGCCAGCATGGGAGGGTTTGAGACCCAGTACTTC
TRBV15	many	TRBJ2-5	NA	CATSKPGGLETQYF	TGTGCCACCAGTAAACCTGGCGGATTGGAGACCCAGTACTTC
TRBV2	many	TRBJ2-7	NA	CASSVVDRMAYEQYF	TGTGCCAGCAGTGTCGTCGACAGGATGGCCTACGAGCAGTACTTC
TRBV7-7	many	TRBJ2-7	NA	CASSGGGREYEQYF	TGTGCTAGCAGCGGAGGGGGCAGGGAATACGAGCAGTACTTC
TRBV19	many	TRBJ1-2	TRBD1	CAARDRVHYGYTF	TGTGCCGCCCGGGACAGGGTGCACTATGGCTACACCTTC
TRBV19	many	TRBJ1-3	NA	CASSISRQSSGNTIYF	TGTGCCAGTAGTATTTCCCGACAGAGCTCTGGAAACACCATATATTTT
TRBV7-2	many	TRBJ1-1	NA	CASSYNRAWDTEAFF	TGTGCCAGCAGCTACAACAGGGCTTGGGACACTGAAGCTTTCTTT
TRBV25-1	many	TRBJ2-5	TRBD2	CASSEEGTSGWETQYF	TGTGCCAGCAGTGAAGAAGGAACTAGCGGGTGGGAGACCCAGTACTTC
TRBV30	NA	TRBJ1-5	NA	CAWSVQENQPQHF	TGTGCCTGGAGTGTACAGGAGAATCAGCCCCAGCATTTT
TRBV12-3/TRBV12-4	once	TRBJ2-2	TRBD2	CASSFSSGGPGELFF	TGTGCCAGCAGTTTCTCTAGCGGGGGGCCAGGGGAGCTGTTTTTT
TRBV6-1	NA	TRBJ1-5	TRBD1	CASRSRDRGDQPQHF	TGTGCCAGCAGATCCCGGGACAGGGGGGATCAGCCCCAGCATTTT
TRBV2	NA	TRBJ2-4	NA	CASKVQTGYIQYF	TGTGCCAGCAAAGTTCAAACTGGCTACATTCAGTACTTC
TRBV27	many	TRBJ1-3	NA	CASSFDGSSGNTIYF	TGTGCCAGCAGTTTCGACGGTAGCTCTGGAAACACCATATATTTT
TRBV13	many	TRBJ1-2	NA	CASSLEGFYGYTF	TGTGCCAGCAGCTTAGAAGGGTTTTATGGCTACACCTTC
TRBV6-2/TRBV6-3	many	TRBJ1-2	TRBD1	CASSYPRDRRTSYDTYGYTF	TGTGCCAGCAGTTACCCCCGGGACAGGAGAACCTCTTATGACACCTATGGCTACACCTTC
TRBV11-2	few	TRBJ2-7	NA	CASSPGTGLSYEQYF	TGTGCCAGCAGTCCCGGGACCGGGCTTTCCTACGAGCAGTACTTC